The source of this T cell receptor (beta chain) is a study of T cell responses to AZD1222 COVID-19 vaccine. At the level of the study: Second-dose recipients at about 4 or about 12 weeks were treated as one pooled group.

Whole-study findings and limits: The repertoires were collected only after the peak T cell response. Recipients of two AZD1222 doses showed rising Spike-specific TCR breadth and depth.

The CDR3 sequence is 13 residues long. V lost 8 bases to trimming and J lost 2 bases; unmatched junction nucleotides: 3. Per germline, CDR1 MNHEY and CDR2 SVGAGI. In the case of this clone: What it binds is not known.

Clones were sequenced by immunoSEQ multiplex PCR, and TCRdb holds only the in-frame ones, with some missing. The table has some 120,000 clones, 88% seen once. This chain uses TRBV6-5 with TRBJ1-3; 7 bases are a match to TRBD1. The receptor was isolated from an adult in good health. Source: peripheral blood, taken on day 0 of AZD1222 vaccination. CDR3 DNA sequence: TGTGCCAGCGGGGACAGAACTGGAAACACCATATATTTT. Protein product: CASGDRTGNTIYF.